This is a list of T cell receptor beta chains from one sample in a study of cytomegalovirus exposure and HLA in healthy donors. TCRdb keeps only in-frame clones here, not all; method: immunoSEQ multiplex PCR. The profile shows about 95,000 clones, 85% of them singletons. Sequencing was carried out using PBMCs. The receptors were gathered from a young man in good health and CMV-seropositive. CDR3s include the opening cysteine and the closing phenylalanine or tryptophan. Each record gives: V gene, D gene, J gene, clone size, CDR3 DNA, CDR3 protein. D genes are given only for firm matches. Only some rows state a clone size, as once, few, many or a class for expanded clones.

V gene: TRBV9; D gene: -; J gene: TRBJ2-7; clone size: -; CDR3 DNA: TGTGCCAGCAGCGGGACAGCCTACGAGCAGTACTTC; CDR3 protein: CASSGTAYEQYF
V gene: TRBV5-1; D gene: TRBD1; J gene: TRBJ2-1; clone size: -; CDR3 DNA: TGCGCCAGCAGCACCGCAACAGGGGAAATGCAGTTCTTC; CDR3 protein: CASSTATGEMQFF
V gene: TRBV5-5; D gene: TRBD1; J gene: TRBJ2-7; clone size: -; CDR3 DNA: TGTGCCAGCAGCTCTGTGACAGGGGGCGTTTACGAGCAGTACTTC; CDR3 protein: CASSSVTGGVYEQYF
V gene: TRBV6-1; D gene: TRBD1; J gene: TRBJ1-2; clone size: -; CDR3 DNA: TGTGCCAGCAAAAAACTGGGGACAGGTTATGGCTACACCTTC; CDR3 protein: CASKKLGTGYGYTF
V gene: TRBV18; D gene: TRBD1; J gene: TRBJ2-1; clone size: -; CDR3 DNA: TGTGCCAGCTCACCCCCGGGACAGGGGATCTACAATGAGCAGTTCTTC; CDR3 protein: CASSPPGQGIYNEQFF
V gene: TRBV27; D gene: TRBD1; J gene: TRBJ1-5; clone size: -; CDR3 DNA: TGTGCCAGCAGTTTCAGGGGGCAACAGCCCCAGCATTTT; CDR3 protein: CASSFRGQQPQHF
V gene: TRBV11-2; D gene: TRBD1; J gene: TRBJ2-1; clone size: -; CDR3 DNA: TGTGCCAGCAGCTTAGTCAGGCCGGGACAGGCCTACAATGAGCAGTTCTTC; CDR3 protein: CASSLVRPGQAYNEQFF
V gene: TRBV4-2; D gene: -; J gene: TRBJ1-5; clone size: -; CDR3 DNA: TGTGCCAGCAGCCAAGAGGCCGGAGGTCAGCCCCAGCATTTT; CDR3 protein: CASSQEAGGQPQHF
V gene: TRBV5-5; D gene: -; J gene: TRBJ1-1; clone size: -; CDR3 DNA: TGTGCCAGCACCGACAGGTTGAACACTGAAGCTTTCTTT; CDR3 protein: CASTDRLNTEAFF
V gene: TRBV10-3; D gene: TRBD1; J gene: TRBJ2-2; clone size: once; CDR3 DNA: TGTGCCATCAGTGAGGGACAGGGAGAAGCCGGGGAGCTGTTTTTT; CDR3 protein: CAISEGQGEAGELFF
V gene: TRBV21-1; D gene: -; J gene: TRBJ2-2; clone size: -; CDR3 DNA: TGTGCCAGCAGCGCACTAGCGGGAGGGCCCACCGGGGAGCTGTTTTTT; CDR3 protein: CASSALAGGPTGELFF
V gene: TRBV27; D gene: TRBD1; J gene: TRBJ2-1; clone size: -; CDR3 DNA: TGTGCCAGCAGTCAAAGGGGACAGATAAACAATGAGCAGTTCTTC; CDR3 protein: CASSQRGQINNEQFF
V gene: TRBV30; D gene: TRBD2; J gene: TRBJ2-1; clone size: -; CDR3 DNA: TGTGCCTGGGACCCCGGACTAGCGGGTAATGAGCAGTTCTTC; CDR3 protein: CAWDPGLAGNEQFF
V gene: TRBV4-1; D gene: TRBD1; J gene: TRBJ2-2; clone size: -; CDR3 DNA: TGCGCCAGCAGCAACCAGGGGGCCGGGGAGCTGTTTTTT; CDR3 protein: CASSNQGAGELFF
V gene: TRBV29-1; D gene: TRBD1; J gene: TRBJ2-1; clone size: -; CDR3 DNA: TGCAGCGTTCCCCAAGACAGGGGCTACAATGAGCAGTTCTTC; CDR3 protein: CSVPQDRGYNEQFF
V gene: TRBV9; D gene: -; J gene: TRBJ2-5; clone size: -; CDR3 DNA: TGTGCCAGCAGCGTAGCCCCTATGAGGCCCCAAGAGACCCAGTACTTC; CDR3 protein: CASSVAPMRPQETQYF
V gene: TRBV11-2; D gene: -; J gene: TRBJ2-2; clone size: once; CDR3 DNA: TGTGCCAGCAGCTTACCCGGCGCTCCGAAGGGGTTCCCCGGGGAGCTGTTTTTT; CDR3 protein: CASSLPGAPKGFPGELFF
V gene: TRBV5-6; D gene: -; J gene: TRBJ2-1; clone size: -; CDR3 DNA: TGTGCCAGCAGCTTTGGGAGGTCGGTGATAAATGAGCAGTTCTTC; CDR3 protein: CASSFGRSVINEQFF
V gene: TRBV7-2; D gene: TRBD2; J gene: TRBJ2-1; clone size: -; CDR3 DNA: TGTGCCAGCAGCTTAGCCCTAGCGGGAGTCAGAGAGCAGTTCTTC; CDR3 protein: CASSLALAGVREQFF
V gene: TRBV7-2; D gene: TRBD2; J gene: TRBJ2-1; clone size: -; CDR3 DNA: TGTGCCAGCAGCTATAGGATCGGGACTAGCGGGAGGGCGTCCAATGAGCAGTTCTTC; CDR3 protein: CASSYRIGTSGRASNEQFF
V gene: TRBV6-4; D gene: TRBD2; J gene: TRBJ2-3; clone size: -; CDR3 DNA: TGTGCCAGCAGTGAGTTAGCGGGACGGACAGATACGCAGTATTTT; CDR3 protein: CASSELAGRTDTQYF
V gene: TRBV7-9; D gene: TRBD1; J gene: TRBJ2-2; clone size: few; CDR3 DNA: TGTGCCAGTGGACAGGTCAACACCGGGGAGCTGTTTTTT; CDR3 protein: CASGQVNTGELFF
V gene: TRBV27; D gene: -; J gene: TRBJ1-2; clone size: -; CDR3 DNA: TGTGCCAGCAGTTTATATGGAGCCAACTATGGCTACACCTTC; CDR3 protein: CASSLYGANYGYTF
V gene: TRBV5-8; D gene: TRBD1; J gene: TRBJ2-7; clone size: -; CDR3 DNA: TGTGCCAGCAGCTTCGGACAGGGGTGGTACGAGCAGTACTTC; CDR3 protein: CASSFGQGWYEQYF
V gene: TRBV27; D gene: TRBD1; J gene: TRBJ1-2; clone size: -; CDR3 DNA: TGTGCCAGCAGTCCCGCCGGGACAGGGTGGGGTGGCTACACCTTC; CDR3 protein: CASSPAGTGWGGYTF
V gene: TRBV5-1; D gene: TRBD1; J gene: TRBJ2-1; clone size: -; CDR3 DNA: TGCGCCAGCAGCCCGGGACAGCCTACGCTGGATGAGCAGTTCTTC; CDR3 protein: CASSPGQPTLDEQFF
V gene: TRBV10-3; D gene: TRBD1; J gene: TRBJ1-1; clone size: -; CDR3 DNA: TGTGCCATCAGTGTCGTCCCGGGACAGGGCTGGGGCACTGAAGCTTTCTTT; CDR3 protein: CAISVVPGQGWGTEAFF
V gene: TRBV6-5; D gene: TRBD2; J gene: TRBJ2-3; clone size: -; CDR3 DNA: TGTGCCAGCAGTTCACTAGCGGGGGGGCATACGCAGTATTTT; CDR3 protein: CASSSLAGGHTQYF
V gene: TRBV4-1; D gene: -; J gene: TRBJ2-7; clone size: -; CDR3 DNA: TGCGCCAGCAGCCAAGGAAGGACTCCTTACGAGCAGTACTTC; CDR3 protein: CASSQGRTPYEQYF
V gene: TRBV12-5; D gene: -; J gene: TRBJ2-3; clone size: -; CDR3 DNA: TGTGCTAGTGGTTTCGGTCCGGTAGATACGCAGTATTTT; CDR3 protein: CASGFGPVDTQYF
V gene: TRBV5-1; D gene: -; J gene: TRBJ1-3; clone size: -; CDR3 DNA: TGCGCCAGCAGCTTAACAGGTCTCTCTGGAAACACCATATATTTT; CDR3 protein: CASSLTGLSGNTIYF
V gene: TRBV9; D gene: -; J gene: TRBJ2-2; clone size: -; CDR3 DNA: TGTGCCAGCAGCGCCAGGGTCGCCGGGGAGCTGTTTTTT; CDR3 protein: CASSARVAGELFF
V gene: TRBV2; D gene: TRBD1; J gene: TRBJ1-2; clone size: few; CDR3 DNA: TGTGCCAGCAAAGTGCAACAGGGGAATGGCTACACCTTC; CDR3 protein: CASKVQQGNGYTF
V gene: TRBV2; D gene: TRBD2; J gene: TRBJ2-5; clone size: -; CDR3 DNA: TGTGCCAGCAGTGAATCTAGGACTAGCGGGTGGAAGGGGTCCCAGTACTTC; CDR3 protein: CASSESRTSGWKGSQYF
V gene: TRBV27; D gene: -; J gene: TRBJ2-3; clone size: -; CDR3 DNA: TGTGCCAGCAGTTCCCCTGGACTCCTCACAGATACGCAGTATTTT; CDR3 protein: CASSSPGLLTDTQYF
V gene: TRBV11-2; D gene: -; J gene: TRBJ2-7; clone size: -; CDR3 DNA: TGTGCCAGCAGCTTACCCCTACCCGGGACACCGTCCTACGAGCAGTACTTC; CDR3 protein: CASSLPLPGTPSYEQYF
V gene: TRBV28; D gene: -; J gene: TRBJ1-1; clone size: -; CDR3 DNA: TGTGCCAGCAGGAGCGGGGGATCCACTGAAGCTTTCTTT; CDR3 protein: CASRSGGSTEAFF
V gene: TRBV5-1; D gene: TRBD2; J gene: TRBJ2-7; clone size: -; CDR3 DNA: TGCGCCAGCAGCTTGGCGGGGGGACTCGCCTACGAGCAGTACTTC; CDR3 protein: CASSLAGGLAYEQYF
V gene: TRBV28; D gene: TRBD1; J gene: TRBJ2-1; clone size: -; CDR3 DNA: TGTGCCAGCAATAACGGACAGGTGGGATACAATGAGCAGTTCTTC; CDR3 protein: CASNNGQVGYNEQFF
V gene: TRBV29-1; D gene: TRBD2; J gene: TRBJ2-1; clone size: -; CDR3 DNA: TGCAGCGTTGAAGAGTCAGGTGGGCGACTAGCGGGAGGAGGTGAGCAGTTCTTC; CDR3 protein: CSVEESGGRLAGGGEQFF
V gene: TRBV30; D gene: -; J gene: TRBJ1-1; clone size: -; CDR3 DNA: TGTGCCTGGACGGAGGGGAGCACTGAAGCTTTCTTT; CDR3 protein: CAWTEGSTEAFF
V gene: TRBV25-1; D gene: TRBD1; J gene: TRBJ2-6; clone size: once; CDR3 DNA: TGTGCCAGCAGTCCGGTGACAGGGATCGAGGCCAACGTCCTGACTTTC; CDR3 protein: CASSPVTGIEANVLTF
V gene: TRBV28; D gene: TRBD2; J gene: TRBJ2-1; clone size: -; CDR3 DNA: TGTGCCAGCAGCCCATCAGCGGGAGGGCCAAGTGAGCAGTTCTTC; CDR3 protein: CASSPSAGGPSEQFF
V gene: TRBV5-4; D gene: TRBD1; J gene: TRBJ1-5; clone size: few; CDR3 DNA: TGTGCCAGCAGCCAACAGGGGGCGGAACAGCCCCAGCATTTT; CDR3 protein: CASSQQGAEQPQHF
V gene: TRBV29-1; D gene: -; J gene: TRBJ2-1; clone size: -; CDR3 DNA: TGCAGCGTTGAACGGGGGAACAATGAGCAGTTCTTC; CDR3 protein: CSVERGNNEQFF
V gene: TRBV18; D gene: TRBD1; J gene: TRBJ1-1; clone size: many; CDR3 DNA: TGTGCCAGCTCACCGGACAGGGGAGCTTTCTTT; CDR3 protein: CASSPDRGAFF
V gene: TRBV7-9; D gene: TRBD1; J gene: TRBJ2-1; clone size: -; CDR3 DNA: TGTGCCAGCAGCTCAACCTTTGGGACAGGGGACTATGAGCAGTTCTTC; CDR3 protein: CASSSTFGTGDYEQFF
V gene: TRBV5-1; D gene: -; J gene: TRBJ2-1; clone size: -; CDR3 DNA: TGCGCCAGCAGCTTGACGGGGGATAACTACAATGAGCAGTTCTTC; CDR3 protein: CASSLTGDNYNEQFF
V gene: TRBV29-1; D gene: TRBD1; J gene: TRBJ2-5; clone size: -; CDR3 DNA: TGCAGCGTTGAAATTGACCGGGACAGTGGATCGCAAGGGACCCAGTACTTC; CDR3 protein: CSVEIDRDSGSQGTQYF
V gene: TRBV6-1; D gene: -; J gene: TRBJ2-3; clone size: -; CDR3 DNA: TGTGCCAGCAGTGAGGCCCCAGGGGGCACAGATACGCAGTATTTT; CDR3 protein: CASSEAPGGTDTQYF
V gene: TRBV29-1; D gene: TRBD1; J gene: TRBJ1-2; clone size: -; CDR3 DNA: TGCAGCGTTGGGACAGGGCATAACTATGGCTACACCTTC; CDR3 protein: CSVGTGHNYGYTF
V gene: TRBV5-1; D gene: TRBD1; J gene: TRBJ2-1; clone size: -; CDR3 DNA: TGCGCCAGCAGCTCGACAGGGGAGACTTGGGGATGGCAGTTCTTC; CDR3 protein: CASSSTGETWGWQFF
V gene: TRBV13; D gene: TRBD1; J gene: TRBJ2-3; clone size: -; CDR3 DNA: TGTGCCAGCTCCGAAACGGGACAGGCCAGTTTTGATACGCAGTATTTT; CDR3 protein: CASSETGQASFDTQYF
V gene: TRBV4-1; D gene: -; J gene: TRBJ2-7; clone size: -; CDR3 DNA: TGCGCCAGCAGCCAGGCAGGGGGGTTCTACGAGCAGTACTTC; CDR3 protein: CASSQAGGFYEQYF
V gene: TRBV7-3; D gene: TRBD2; J gene: TRBJ2-1; clone size: -; CDR3 DNA: TGTGCCAGCAGCGACCACCTGGGACTAGCGGCCTACAATGAGCAGTTCTTC; CDR3 protein: CASSDHLGLAAYNEQFF
V gene: TRBV30; D gene: TRBD2; J gene: TRBJ2-1; clone size: -; CDR3 DNA: TGTGCCTGGAGTCCCCCACCCGGGACTAGCGGGTCCTACAATGAGCAGTTCTTC; CDR3 protein: CAWSPPPGTSGSYNEQFF